This T cell receptor (beta chain) was captured by sequencing in a study of T cell responses to AZD1222 COVID-19 vaccine. Points from the study as a whole: Epitopes outside B.1.351 and B.1.1.7 mutated regions reportedly drew nearly half of spike TCRs.

Concerning this clone itself: Its antigen remains unidentified.

Repertoires were generated with immunoSEQ multiplex PCR, while TCRdb's copy carries only in-frame clones and drops some. The table includes 90,000 to 95,000 clones, 86% detected once. The CDR3 extends over 15 amino acids. Unmatched junction bases numbered 5, after V lost 1 base and J lost 2 bases. In germline, CDR1 is LGHDT, CDR2 YNNKEL (reference sequence). The chain uses TRBV3-1 (or the pseudogene TRBV3-2) and TRBJ2-7; TRBD2 agrees at 7 bases. The sequence was obtained from an adult in good health. The sample in question was peripheral blood, obtained on day 0 of AZD1222 vaccination. The CDR3 reads CASSQGNRGAYEQYF. CDR3 bases: TGTGCCAGCAGCCAAGGCAACCGGGGGGCCTACGAGCAGTACTTC.